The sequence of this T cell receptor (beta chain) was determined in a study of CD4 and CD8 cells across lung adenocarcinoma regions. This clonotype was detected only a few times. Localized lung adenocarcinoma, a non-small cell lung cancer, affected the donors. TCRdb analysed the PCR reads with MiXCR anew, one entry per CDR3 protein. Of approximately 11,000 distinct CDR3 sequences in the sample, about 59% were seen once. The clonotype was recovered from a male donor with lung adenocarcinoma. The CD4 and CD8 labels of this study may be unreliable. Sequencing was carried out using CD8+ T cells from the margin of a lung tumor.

The CDR3 protein is CASSYSPWGADTQYF. The CDR3 coding sequence is TGTGCCAGCAGTTACTCCCCGTGGGGGGCAGATACGCAGTATTTT. This chain links TRBV6-5 with TRBJ2-3; a possible D gene is TRBD2 (6 bases). V shed 0 bases and J shed 4 bases, with 11 bases lying between them. Germline V lookup: CDR1 MNHEY, CDR2 SVGAGI. This CDR3 is built from 15 residues.